This paragraph covers one T cell receptor (beta chain) sequence. The data were produced by immunoSEQ multiplex PCR, yet TCRdb's version contains in-frame clones alone and is incomplete. The sample lists approximately 64,000 clones, about 92% occurring once. V was pared by 7 bases and J by 4 bases, with 1 base of the junction left unmatched. The CDR3 loop spans 12 amino acids. The germline gives CDR1 SNHLY, CDR2 FYNNEI. This entry is derived from a study of T cell changes during pregnancy in multiple sclerosis. V usage is TRBV2 and J usage is TRBJ1-2, with 9 positions matching TRBD1. The sequencing used peripheral blood, collected in the first trimester of pregnancy. This receptor was obtained from a female donor with multiple sclerosis, enrolled in a pregnancy study. CDR3 protein: CASNRGLYGYTF. The CDR3 nucleotides are TGTGCCAGCAACAGGGGGCTCTATGGCTACACCTTC. The whole variable domain, remainder taken from reference TRBV2 and TRBJ1-2, is EPEVTQTPSHQVTQMGQEVILRCVPISNHLYFYWYRQILGQKVEFLVSFYNNEISEKSEIFDDQFSVERPDGSNFTLKIRSTKLEDSAMYFCASNRGLYGYTFGSGTRLTVV.